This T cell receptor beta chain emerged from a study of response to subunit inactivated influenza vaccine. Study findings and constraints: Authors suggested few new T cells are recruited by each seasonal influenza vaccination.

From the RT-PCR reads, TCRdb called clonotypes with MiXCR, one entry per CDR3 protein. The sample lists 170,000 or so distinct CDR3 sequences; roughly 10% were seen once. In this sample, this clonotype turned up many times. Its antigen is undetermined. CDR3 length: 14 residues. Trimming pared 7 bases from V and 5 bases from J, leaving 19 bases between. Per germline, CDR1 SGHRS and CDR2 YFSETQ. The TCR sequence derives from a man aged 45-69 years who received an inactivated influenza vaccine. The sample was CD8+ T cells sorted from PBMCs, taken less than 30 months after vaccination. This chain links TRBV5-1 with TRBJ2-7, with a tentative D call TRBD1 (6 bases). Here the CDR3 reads CASSSWQGLDEQYF. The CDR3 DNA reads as TGCGCCAGCTCGTCTTGGCAGGGGTTGGACGAGCAGTACTTC.